A selection of T cell receptor beta chains follows, all from one sample in a study of vaccination and CD4 T cells after COVID-19. TCRdb redid the calling of the PCR reads with MiXCR, one entry per CDR3 protein. The table shows about 20,000 distinct CDR3 sequences, with around 60% occurring only once. The sample was CD4+ T cells from blood, taken before SARS-CoV-2 vaccination. The receptors come from a human donor who had recovered from COVID-19. CDR3s include the opening cysteine and the closing phenylalanine or tryptophan. D genes are given only for firm matches. Clone size is not always given. Where it is, it says once, few, many or a class for expanded clones.

j_call	d_call	clone_size	v_call	cdr3_nt	cdr3_aa
TRBJ2-1	-	-	TRBV10-1	TGCGCCAGCAGTGAGATGCCTGCCAATGAGCAGTTCTTC	CASSEMPANEQFF
TRBJ2-5	-	-	TRBV6-1	TGTGCCAGCAGGCTACAGGACCAAGAGACCCAGTACTTC	CASRLQDQETQYF
TRBJ2-4	-	-	TRBV6-2/TRBV6-3	TGTGCCAGCACCCCCGGGCCGGCCCGAGGCAAAAACATTCAGTACTTC	CASTPGPARGKNIQYF
TRBJ2-5	-	-	TRBV6-4	TGTGCCAGCAGTGTGGCCCCAGGAGAGACCCAGTACTTC	CASSVAPGETQYF
TRBJ1-1	-	-	TRBV7-3	TGTGCCAGCAGCTTAAATCAGGGCAGGGAAGCTTTCTTT	CASSLNQGREAFF
TRBJ2-7	TRBD1	-	TRBV27	TGTGCCAGCAGTTGGGACAGGGAGGGCGAGCAGTACTTC	CASSWDREGEQYF
TRBJ2-7	TRBD1	-	TRBV29-1	TGCAGCGTCGAGGGGGCTTCCTACGAGCAGTACTTC	CSVEGASYEQYF
TRBJ1-1	-	-	TRBV6-1	TGTGCCAGCAGTGACCCAGGGGTTCGGGCTTTCTTT	CASSDPGVRAFF
TRBJ2-7	TRBD2	-	TRBV14	TGTGCCAGCAGCCATAGGGGACTAGCGGAGGCCTACGAGCAGTACTTC	CASSHRGLAEAYEQYF
TRBJ1-2	TRBD1	-	TRBV20-1	TGCAGTGCTCCCGCCGGGACAGGGGGATATGGCTACACCTTC	CSAPAGTGGYGYTF
TRBJ1-2	-	-	TRBV28	TGTGCCAGCAGCGGGACGGCCTATGGCTACACCTTC	CASSGTAYGYTF
TRBJ1-5	-	-	TRBV20-1	TGCAGTGCTAGAGATCCGACGGACCCTAGCAATCAGCCCCAGCATTTT	CSARDPTDPSNQPQHF
TRBJ2-2	-	-	TRBV15	TGTGCCACCAGGCGGTACCAGAACACCGGGGAGCTGTTTTTT	CATRRYQNTGELFF
TRBJ2-5	-	-	TRBV21-1	TGTGCCAGCAGCAAAGACGGGCAGAATCAAGAGACCCAGTACTTC	CASSKDGQNQETQYF
TRBJ1-3	TRBD1	-	TRBV20-1	TGCAGTGCCCCAGGGGGTCCGAGCTCTGGAAACACCATATATTTT	CSAPGGPSSGNTIYF
TRBJ2-7	-	-	TRBV2	TGTGCCAGCAGTGGTGAGGCAGCGAGCTCCTACGAGCAGTACTTC	CASSGEAASSYEQYF
TRBJ1-2	-	few	TRBV6-1	TGTGCCAGCCCAGGGATGGACTATGGCTACACCTTC	CASPGMDYGYTF
TRBJ2-7	TRBD2	-	TRBV7-6	TGTGCCAGCAGCTTAATGGGCGGGAGGATGTACGAGCAGTACTTC	CASSLMGGRMYEQYF
TRBJ2-5	TRBD2	-	TRBV5-1	TGCGCCAGCAGCTTATTAGCGGGAGGGCCACGGGAGACCCAGTACTTC	CASSLLAGGPRETQYF
TRBJ2-5	-	-	TRBV11-2	TGTGCCAGCAGCCCTCCGACTCGAGGGACCCAGTACTTC	CASSPPTRGTQYF
TRBJ2-7	TRBD1	-	TRBV7-9	TGTGCCAGCAGCTTGCGGGCCGGGGACAGATGGCCCGAGCAGTACTTC	CASSLRAGDRWPEQYF
TRBJ2-5	TRBD1	few	TRBV7-9	TGTGCCAGCAGCTTTTCGACAGGGGGGTACCAAGAGACCCAGTACTTC	CASSFSTGGYQETQYF
TRBJ1-1	TRBD1	-	TRBV6-1	TGTGCCAGCAGCGACCGGGACAGTCAGAACACTGAAGCTTTCTTT	CASSDRDSQNTEAFF
TRBJ1-6	-	-	TRBV25-1	TGTGCCAGCAGGGCGTTAGATAATTCACCCCTCCACTTT	CASRALDNSPLHF
TRBJ1-5	-	-	TRBV19	TGTGCCAGTAGTAAGGCCGTGAATCAGCCCCAGCATTTT	CASSKAVNQPQHF
TRBJ2-1	-	few	TRBV6-1	TGTGCCAGCCCCTCTCCCTTTTACAATGAGCAGTTCTTC	CASPSPFYNEQFF
TRBJ1-6	-	once	TRBV9	TGTGCCAGCAGCGTAGGTGGGGACCCCGGGAATTCACCCCTCCACTTT	CASSVGGDPGNSPLHF
TRBJ2-5	TRBD2	few	TRBV20-1	TGCAGTGCTAGTCAGGTAGCGGGATGGGGAGAGACCCAGTACTTC	CSASQVAGWGETQYF
TRBJ1-2	-	-	TRBV20-1	TGCAGTGCTAGAGATAGTTTACAGGTCTATGGCTACACCTTC	CSARDSLQVYGYTF
TRBJ2-6	TRBD2	-	TRBV12-3/TRBV12-4	TGTGCCAGCAGTTTATCGGGGGGGTCTGGGGCCAACGTCCTGACTTTC	CASSLSGGSGANVLTF
TRBJ2-2	-	-	TRBV19	TGTGCCAGTAGGGGACGCCTGAACACCGGGGAGCCGTTTTTT	CASRGRLNTGEPFF